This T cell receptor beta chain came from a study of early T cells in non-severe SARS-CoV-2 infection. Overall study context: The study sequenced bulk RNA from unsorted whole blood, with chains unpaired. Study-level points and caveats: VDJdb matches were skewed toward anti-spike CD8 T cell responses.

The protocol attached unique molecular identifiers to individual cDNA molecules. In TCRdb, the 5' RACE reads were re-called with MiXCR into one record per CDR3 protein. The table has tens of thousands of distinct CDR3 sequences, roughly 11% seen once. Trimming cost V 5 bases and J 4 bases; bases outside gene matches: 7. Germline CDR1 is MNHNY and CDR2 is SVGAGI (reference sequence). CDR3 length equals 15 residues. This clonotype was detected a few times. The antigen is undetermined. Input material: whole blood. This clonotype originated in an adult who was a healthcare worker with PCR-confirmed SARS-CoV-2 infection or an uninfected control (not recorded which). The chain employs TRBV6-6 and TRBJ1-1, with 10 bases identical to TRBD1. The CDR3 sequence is CASSRGDRGGTEAFF. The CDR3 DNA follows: TGTGCCAGCAGTCGAGGGGACAGGGGCGGCACTGAAGCTTTCTTT.